This TCR beta chain was sequenced during a study of regulatory T cells in long-lasting Graves disease. Points from the study as a whole: With persistent disease, TRBV28, TRBJ1-2 and TRBJ2-5 were the favored segments.

Documented time point: persistent/refractory GD, antithyroid drugs over 5 years with positive TRAb. PBMC-extracted RNA yielded the TCR library. Clinicians diagnosed Graves' disease using American Thyroid Association guidelines. With regard to this clonotype: Its antigen is unknown.

The length of the CDR3 is 13 residues. V shed 8 bases and J shed 2 bases, with 9 bases lying between them. CDR1 is MNHEY, CDR2 SMNVEV, per germline (reference sequence). CDR3-region Arm-PCR and iRepertoire HTBI primers produced the TCR beta libraries. TCRdb fed the multiplex PCR reads into MiXCR, producing one record per CDR3 protein. The profile covers about 470,000 distinct CDR3 sequences, with less than 25% appearing a single time and 7% to 9.5% taken by the ten largest. The input for sequencing was peripheral blood mononuclear cells (PBMCs), taken when the disease was refractory, from a patient treated with antithyroid drugs. The chain carries TRBV27 and TRBJ2-2; tentative D call: TRBD2 (5 bases). This clonotype was sampled from a female donor with Graves disease. CDR3 amino acids: CASERPNTGELFF. The CDR3 coding sequence is TGTGCCAGCGAGCGGCCTAACACCGGGGAGCTGTTTTTT.